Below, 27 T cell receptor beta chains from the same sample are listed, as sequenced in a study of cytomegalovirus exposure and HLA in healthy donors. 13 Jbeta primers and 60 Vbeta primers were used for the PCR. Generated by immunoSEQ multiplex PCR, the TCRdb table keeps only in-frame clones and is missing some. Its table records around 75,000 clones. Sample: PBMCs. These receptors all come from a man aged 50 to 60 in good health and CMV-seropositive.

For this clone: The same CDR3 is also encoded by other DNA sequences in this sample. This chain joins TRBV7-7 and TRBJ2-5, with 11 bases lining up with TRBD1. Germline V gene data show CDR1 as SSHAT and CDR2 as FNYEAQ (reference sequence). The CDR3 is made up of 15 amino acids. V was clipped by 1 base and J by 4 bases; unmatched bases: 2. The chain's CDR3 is CASSLGGTGGETQYF. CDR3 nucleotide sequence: TGTGCCAGCAGCTTAGGAGGGACAGGGGGAGAGACCCAGTACTTC.

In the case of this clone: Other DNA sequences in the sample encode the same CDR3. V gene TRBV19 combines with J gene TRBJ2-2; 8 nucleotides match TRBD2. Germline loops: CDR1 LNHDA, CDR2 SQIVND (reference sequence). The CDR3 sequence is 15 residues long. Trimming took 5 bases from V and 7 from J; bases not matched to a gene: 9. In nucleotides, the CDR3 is TGTGCCAGTAGTTATAGCGGGGCCGTCAACGGGGAGCTGTTTTTT. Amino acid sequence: CASSYSGAVNGELFF. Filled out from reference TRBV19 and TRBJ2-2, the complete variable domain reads DGGITQSPKYLFRKEGQNVTLSCEQNLNHDAMYWYRQDPGQGLRLIYYSQIVNDFQKGDIAEGYSVSREKKESFPLTVTSAQKNPTAFYLCASSYSGAVNGELFFGEGSRLTVL.

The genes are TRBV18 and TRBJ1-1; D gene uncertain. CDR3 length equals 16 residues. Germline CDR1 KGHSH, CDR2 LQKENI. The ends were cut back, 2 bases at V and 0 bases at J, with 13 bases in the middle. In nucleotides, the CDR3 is TGTGCCAGCTCACCATCTACAGCCCTAATGAACACTGAAGCTTTCTTT. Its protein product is CASSPSTALMNTEAFF.

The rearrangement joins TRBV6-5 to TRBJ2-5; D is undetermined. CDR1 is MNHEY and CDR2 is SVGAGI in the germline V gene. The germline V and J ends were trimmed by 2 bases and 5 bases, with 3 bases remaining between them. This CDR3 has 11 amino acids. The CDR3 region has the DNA TGTGCCAGCAGTTACGAGGAGACCCAGTACTTC. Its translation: CASSYEETQYF.

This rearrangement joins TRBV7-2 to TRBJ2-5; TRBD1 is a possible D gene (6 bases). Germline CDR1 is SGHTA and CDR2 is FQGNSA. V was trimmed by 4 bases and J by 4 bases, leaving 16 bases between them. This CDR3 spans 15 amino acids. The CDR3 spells CASSSSPGTPETQYF. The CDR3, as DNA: TGTGCCAGCAGCTCGTCTCCCGGGACACCAGAGACCCAGTACTTC.

CDR3 region: CARGQGGMKTQYF. CDR3 nucleotides: TGTGCCAGGGGACAGGGGGGGATGAAGACCCAGTACTTC. The rearrangement joins TRBV6-1 to TRBJ2-5; TRBD1 matches 11 bases. Germline trimming cut 9 bases from V and 6 bases from J; bases unmatched to any gene: 6. The germline gives CDR1 MNHNS, CDR2 SASEGT. The CDR3 is 13 residues long.

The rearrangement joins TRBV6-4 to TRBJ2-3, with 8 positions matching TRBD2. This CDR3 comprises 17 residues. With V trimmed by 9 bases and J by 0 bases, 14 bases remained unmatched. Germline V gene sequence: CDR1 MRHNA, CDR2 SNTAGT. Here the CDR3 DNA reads TGTGCCAGTCCTCCTGGTCGGGGGGGTTCAAGCACAGATACGCAGTATTTT. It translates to CASPPGRGGSSTDTQYF.

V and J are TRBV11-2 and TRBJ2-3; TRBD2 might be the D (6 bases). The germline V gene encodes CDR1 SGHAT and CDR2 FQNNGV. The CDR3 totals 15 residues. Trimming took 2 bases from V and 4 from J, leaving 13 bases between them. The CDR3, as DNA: TGTGCCAGCAGCTTAAACGGGGGAAGGGCAGATACGCAGTATTTT. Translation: CASSLNGGRADTQYF. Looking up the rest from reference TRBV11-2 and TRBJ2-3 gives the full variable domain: EAGVAQSPRYKIIEKRQSVAFWCNPISGHATLYWYQQILGQGPKLLIQFQNNGVVDDSQLPKDRFSAERLKGVDSTLKIQPAKLEDSAVYLCASSLNGGRADTQYFGPGTRLTVL.

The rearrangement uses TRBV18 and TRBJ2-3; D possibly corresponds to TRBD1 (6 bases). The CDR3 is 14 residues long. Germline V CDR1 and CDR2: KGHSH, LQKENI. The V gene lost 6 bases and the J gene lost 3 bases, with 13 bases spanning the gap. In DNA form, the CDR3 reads TGTGCCAGCTCGCGGACAGTGGGGACAGATACGCAGTATTTT. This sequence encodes CASSRTVGTDTQYF.

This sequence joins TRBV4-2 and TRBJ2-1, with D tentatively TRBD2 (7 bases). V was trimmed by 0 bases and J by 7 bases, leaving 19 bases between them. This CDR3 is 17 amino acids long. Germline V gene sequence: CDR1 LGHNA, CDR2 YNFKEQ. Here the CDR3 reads CASSQDRGGGRGNEQFF. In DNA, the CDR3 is TGTGCCAGCAGCCAAGATCGGGGCGGGGGCCGAGGGAATGAGCAGTTCTTC.

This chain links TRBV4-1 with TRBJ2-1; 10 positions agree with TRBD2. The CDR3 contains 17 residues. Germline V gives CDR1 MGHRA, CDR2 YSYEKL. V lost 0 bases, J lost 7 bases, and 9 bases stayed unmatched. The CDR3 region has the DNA TGCGCCAGCAGCCAAGATCGGCTAGCGGGAGTTGGGAATGAGCAGTTCTTC. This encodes CASSQDRLAGVGNEQFF.

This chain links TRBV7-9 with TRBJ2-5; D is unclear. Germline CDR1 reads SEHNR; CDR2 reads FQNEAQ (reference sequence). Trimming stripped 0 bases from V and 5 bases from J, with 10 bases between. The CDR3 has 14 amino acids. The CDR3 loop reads CASSLALGYETQYF. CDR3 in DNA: TGTGCCAGCAGCTTAGCGCTAGGATACGAGACCCAGTACTTC.

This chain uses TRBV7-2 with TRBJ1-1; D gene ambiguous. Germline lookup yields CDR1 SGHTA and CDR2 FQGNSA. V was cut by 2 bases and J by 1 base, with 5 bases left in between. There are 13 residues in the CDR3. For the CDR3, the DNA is TGTGCCAGCAGCTTAAACAGGAACACTGAAGCTTTCTTT. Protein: CASSLNRNTEAFF.

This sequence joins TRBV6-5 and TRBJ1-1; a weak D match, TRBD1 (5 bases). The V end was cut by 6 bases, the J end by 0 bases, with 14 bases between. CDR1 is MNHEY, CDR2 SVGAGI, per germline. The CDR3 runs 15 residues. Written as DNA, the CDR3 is TGTGCCAGCAGACAGACAGCTGTAATGAACACTGAAGCTTTCTTT. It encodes CASRQTAVMNTEAFF.

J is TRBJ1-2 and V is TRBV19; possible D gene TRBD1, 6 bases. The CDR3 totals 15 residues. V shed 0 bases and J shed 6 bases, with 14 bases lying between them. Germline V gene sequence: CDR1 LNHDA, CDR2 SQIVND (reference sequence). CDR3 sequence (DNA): TGTGCCAGTAGTATAGATCAAGGGGGGGCTAATGGCTACACCTTC. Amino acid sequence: CASSIDQGGANGYTF.

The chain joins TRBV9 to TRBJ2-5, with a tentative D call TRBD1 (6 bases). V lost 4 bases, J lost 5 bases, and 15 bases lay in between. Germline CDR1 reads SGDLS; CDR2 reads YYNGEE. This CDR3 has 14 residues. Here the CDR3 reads CASSPLMGAETQYF. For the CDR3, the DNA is TGTGCCAGCAGCCCTCTCATGGGGGCCGAGACCCAGTACTTC. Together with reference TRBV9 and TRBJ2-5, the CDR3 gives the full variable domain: DSGVTQTPKHLITATGQRVTLRCSPRSGDLSVYWYQQSLDQGLQFLIQYYNGEERAKGNILERFSAQQFPDLHSELNLSSLELGDSALYFCASSPLMGAETQYFGPGTRLLVL.

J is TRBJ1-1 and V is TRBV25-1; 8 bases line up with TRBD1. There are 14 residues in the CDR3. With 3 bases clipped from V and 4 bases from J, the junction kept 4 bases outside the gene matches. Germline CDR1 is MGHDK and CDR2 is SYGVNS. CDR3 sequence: CASSESDRGTEAFF. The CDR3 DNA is TGTGCCAGCAGTGAGTCCGACAGGGGCACTGAAGCTTTCTTT.

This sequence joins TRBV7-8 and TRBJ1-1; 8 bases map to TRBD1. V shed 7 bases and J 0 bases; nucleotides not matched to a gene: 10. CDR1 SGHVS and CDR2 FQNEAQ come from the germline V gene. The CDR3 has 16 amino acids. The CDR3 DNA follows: TGTGCCAGCACCCCCGGACAGGGCTTAATGAACACTGAAGCTTTCTTT. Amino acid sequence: CASTPGQGLMNTEAFF.

In DNA form, the CDR3 reads TGTGCCACCTACTCCGGGACTACTTACAATGAGCAGTTCTTC. Its protein is CATYSGTTYNEQFF. This chain joins TRBV5-6 and TRBJ2-1, with 7 bases matching TRBD2. CDR1 SGHDT and CDR2 YYEEEE come from the germline V gene. The J segment lost 4 bases and the V segment lost 9 bases, leaving 10 bases of the junction unmatched. The CDR3 runs 14 residues.

Here the CDR3 DNA reads TGCGCCAGCAGAGGAACAGGGACAGATACGCAGTATTTT. Protein: CASRGTGTDTQYF. The V call is TRBV4-1, the J call TRBJ2-3; a possible D gene is TRBD1 (6 bases). Per the germline V gene, CDR1 is MGHRA and CDR2 is YSYEKL. The CDR3 sequence is 13 residues long. V shed 6 bases and J shed 3 bases, with 10 bases lying between them.

The CDR3 DNA follows: TGCGCCAGCAGCTACGGGACAGCCCACGGCGAGCAGTACTTC. Translation gives CASSYGTAHGEQYF. This chain links TRBV5-1 with TRBJ2-7; 7 bases align to TRBD1. This CDR3 contains 14 residues. The germline V gene encodes CDR1 SGHRS and CDR2 YFSETQ. J was trimmed by 6 bases and V by 3 bases; bases with no gene match: 9.

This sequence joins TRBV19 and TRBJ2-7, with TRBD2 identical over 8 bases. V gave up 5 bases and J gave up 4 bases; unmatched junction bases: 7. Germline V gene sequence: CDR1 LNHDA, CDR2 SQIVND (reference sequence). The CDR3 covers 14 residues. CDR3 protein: CASSVVAGPYEQYF. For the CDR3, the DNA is TGTGCCAGTAGTGTGGTAGCGGGGCCTTACGAGCAGTACTTC. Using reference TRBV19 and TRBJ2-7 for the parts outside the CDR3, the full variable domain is DGGITQSPKYLFRKEGQNVTLSCEQNLNHDAMYWYRQDPGQGLRLIYYSQIVNDFQKGDIAEGYSVSREKKESFPLTVTSAQKNPTAFYLCASSVVAGPYEQYFGPGTRLTVT.

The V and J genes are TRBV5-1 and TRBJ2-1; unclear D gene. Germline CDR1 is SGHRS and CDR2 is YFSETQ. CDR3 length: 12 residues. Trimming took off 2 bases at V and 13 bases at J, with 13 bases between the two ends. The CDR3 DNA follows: TGCGCCAGCAGCTTCTCGCGAATGATACAGTTCTTC. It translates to CASSFSRMIQFF.

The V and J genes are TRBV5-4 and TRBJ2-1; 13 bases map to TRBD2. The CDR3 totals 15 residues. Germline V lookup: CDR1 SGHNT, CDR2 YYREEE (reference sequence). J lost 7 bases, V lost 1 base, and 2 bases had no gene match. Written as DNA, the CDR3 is TGTGCCAGCAGCTTGACTAGCGGGGGGGCAAATGAGCAGTTCTTC. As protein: CASSLTSGGANEQFF.

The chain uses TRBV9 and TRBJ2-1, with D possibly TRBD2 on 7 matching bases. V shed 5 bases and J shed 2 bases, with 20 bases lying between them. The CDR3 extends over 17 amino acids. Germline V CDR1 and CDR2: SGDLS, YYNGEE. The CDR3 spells CASSWGRGVSAYNEQFF. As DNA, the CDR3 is TGTGCCAGCAGTTGGGGGAGGGGGGTATCGGCCTACAATGAGCAGTTCTTC.

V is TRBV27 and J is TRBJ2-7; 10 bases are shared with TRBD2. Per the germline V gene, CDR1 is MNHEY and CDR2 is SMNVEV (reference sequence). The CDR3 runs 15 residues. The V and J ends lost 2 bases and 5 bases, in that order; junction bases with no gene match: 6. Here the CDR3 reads CASSLGLAGVNEQYF. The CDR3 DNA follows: TGTGCCAGCAGTTTAGGGCTAGCGGGAGTGAACGAGCAGTACTTC.

CDR3 region: CASSGLVGEQFF. The CDR3, as DNA: TGTGCCAGCTCTGGACTAGTCGGTGAGCAGTTCTTC. J is TRBJ2-1 and V is TRBV27; TRBD2 agrees at 7 bases. V lost 8 bases to trimming and J lost 9 bases; unmatched junction nucleotides: 7. Germline V gene sequence: CDR1 MNHEY, CDR2 SMNVEV (reference sequence). The CDR3 is made up of 12 amino acids.